This TCR beta chain was captured by sequencing in a study of early stage breast cancer tumors. Study results and limitations: In most of the 16 patients, blood comparison separated tumor from normal breast.

Some clones are missing from TCRdb's copy, which holds only in-frame ones; the method was immunoSEQ multiplex PCR. The sample yields around 30,000 clones, almost 75% seen once. Trimming took 1 base from V and 14 from J; bases not matched to a gene: 2. CDR3 length: 11 amino acids. Per the germline V gene, CDR1 is SGHAT and CDR2 is FQNNGV. In regard to this clone: The antigen is unknown.

Each tumor contributed about 17-55 mg of diced tissue. This chain connects TRBV11-2 to TRBJ2-1, with 7 bases lining up with TRBD1. The sequenced sample was breast tumor tissue. This receptor was obtained from a person aged 25 to 45 with breast cancer. The CDR3 is CASSLGGQKFF. For the CDR3, the DNA is TGTGCCAGCAGCTTAGGGGGACAGAAGTTCTTC. The whole variable domain, filled in from reference TRBV11-2 and TRBJ2-1, reads EAGVAQSPRYKIIEKRQSVAFWCNPISGHATLYWYQQILGQGPKLLIQFQNNGVVDDSQLPKDRFSAERLKGVDSTLKIQPAKLEDSAVYLCASSLGGQKFFGPGTRLTVL.